The 30 T cell receptor beta chains below all came from one sample that was sequenced in a study of cytomegalovirus exposure and HLA in healthy donors. Both 60 Vbeta primers and 13 Jbeta primers went into the PCR. The data were produced by immunoSEQ multiplex PCR, yet TCRdb's version contains in-frame clones alone and is incomplete. This table has 150,000 or so clones, 65% to 80% appearing once. The sequencing input was PBMCs. The receptors were sampled from a woman aged 40 to 50 in good health and CMV-seronegative.

V and J are TRBV6-1 and TRBJ1-1; D not certain. There are 13 residues in the CDR3. V shed 4 bases and J shed 5 bases, with 11 bases lying between them. The germline V gene encodes CDR1 MNHNS and CDR2 SASEGT. CDR3: CASSGFGRTEAFF. The DNA of the CDR3 is TGTGCCAGCAGTGGCTTTGGTAGAACTGAAGCTTTCTTT.

The chain recombines TRBV30 with TRBJ1-1, with D possibly TRBD1 on 5 matching bases. This CDR3 has 15 residues. In germline, CDR1 is GTSNPN, CDR2 SVGIG (reference sequence). Deletions cut 0 bases from V and 1 base from J, with 12 bases between. The CDR3 DNA follows: TGTGCCTGGAGTGTACGCGGGGGGACGAACACTGAAGCTTTCTTT. Translating gives CAWSVRGGTNTEAFF.

V is TRBV5-1 and J is TRBJ1-2, with 8 positions matching TRBD1. This CDR3 is built from 16 residues. Trimming took 4 bases from V and 5 from J; bases not matched to a gene: 13. Germline V gene data show CDR1 as SGHRS and CDR2 as YFSETQ. The DNA for the CDR3 is TGCGCCAGCAGCACAAATACACCCGGGACAGGATATGGCTACACCTTC. Translation: CASSTNTPGTGYGYTF.

The rearrangement joins TRBV28 to TRBJ1-2, with 7 bases that match TRBD1. The CDR3 sequence is 14 residues long. Germline V gene data show CDR1 as MDHEN and CDR2 as SYDVKM. V trimming: 6 bases; J trimming: 4 bases; junction bases outside the gene matches: 8. The CDR3 reads CASRDPGTVYGYTF. The CDR3 DNA is TGTGCCAGCAGGGATCCCGGGACAGTCTATGGCTACACCTTC.

The J gene is TRBJ1-1, the V gene TRBV15, with D possibly being TRBD1 (6 bases). V lost 5 bases and J lost 1, with 11 bases in between. The CDR3 sequence is 14 residues long. The germline V gene has CDR1 LNHNV and CDR2 YYDKDF (reference sequence). The DNA of the CDR3 is TGTGCCACCAGCGGCGGACAGTCGAACACTGAAGCTTTCTTT. It specifies CATSGGQSNTEAFF.

This chain connects TRBV29-1 to TRBJ2-5; 7 nucleotides align to TRBD1. The tail of the sequence fits TRBJ2-7 better, so the J call may be wrong. Germline V gene sequence: CDR1 SQVTM, CDR2 ANQGSEA. CDR3 length: 14 residues. CDR3 sequence reads: CSVVLGAQGNEQYF. Written as DNA, the CDR3 is TGCAGCGTTGTGTTAGGGGCACAGGGGAACGAGCAGTACTTC.

The rearrangement joins TRBV5-1 to TRBJ1-2, with D possibly being TRBD1 (6 bases). V lost 0 bases and J lost 0, with 18 bases in between. Per the germline V gene, CDR1 is SGHRS and CDR2 is YFSETQ. The CDR3 spans 18 residues. CDR3 residues: CASSLDLTGVGANYGYTF. In nucleotides, the CDR3 is TGCGCCAGCAGCTTGGATTTGACAGGCGTCGGGGCTAACTATGGCTACACCTTC.

This clone was recorded only once. The chain has TRBV28 and TRBJ1-5; the D gene is possibly TRBD1 (5 bases). The CDR3 length is 19 residues. The germline V and J ends were trimmed by 1 base and 2 bases, with 21 bases remaining between them. The germline V gene encodes CDR1 MDHEN and CDR2 SYDVKM. The CDR3: CASSLLGGVGVWRNQPQHF. CDR3 nucleotides: TGTGCCAGCAGTTTATTAGGAGGGGTTGGGGTGTGGCGCAATCAGCCCCAGCATTTT.

V gene TRBV5-6 combines with J gene TRBJ1-3; 9 bases fit TRBD1. Germline CDR1 and CDR2: SGHDT and YYEEEE. This CDR3 contains 15 residues. V lost 0 bases and J lost 4; bases outside the gene matches: 2. The DNA of the CDR3 is TGTGCCAGCAGCTTGGACAGGGGGCTAGGAAACACCATATATTTT. It is translated as CASSLDRGLGNTIYF.

This clone has a single count. CDR3 sequence: CASSFWTTTGELFF. CDR3 nucleotides: TGTGCCAGCAGCTTCTGGACTACCACCGGGGAGCTGTTTTTT. V is TRBV5-4 and J is TRBJ2-2, with D possibly being TRBD2 (6 bases). Between the trimmed V and J ends, which lost 2 bases and 4 bases, there was a span of 9 bases. The CDR3 runs to 14 residues. Per germline, CDR1 SGHNT and CDR2 YYREEE (reference sequence).

This chain joins TRBV9 and TRBJ2-2; TRBD1 is a possible D gene (7 bases). This CDR3 has 16 residues. Trimming left V 3 bases short and J 2 bases short, with 14 bases between. Germline V gene sequence: CDR1 SGDLS, CDR2 YYNGEE. The CDR3, as DNA: TGTGCCAGCAGCGGGAGGGGGCCCATCAACACCGGGGAGCTGTTTTTT. Its protein product is CASSGRGPINTGELFF.

The V call is TRBV28, the J call TRBJ1-5, with D perhaps TRBD1 (6 bases). Trimming stripped 6 bases from V and 3 bases from J, with 12 bases between. Germline assignment: CDR1 MDHEN and CDR2 SYDVKM. The CDR3 sequence is 14 residues long. The CDR3 protein is CASSPSGVNQPQHF. CDR3 coding DNA: TGTGCCAGCAGCCCATCAGGGGTCAATCAGCCCCAGCATTTT.

The CDR3 bases are TGTGCCAGCAGCGGTTACGGGGTGAGCACAGATACGCAGTATTTT. Its translation is CASSGYGVSTDTQYF. V usage is TRBV5-6 and J usage is TRBJ2-3; the D gene is possibly TRBD2 (5 bases). The CDR3 spans 15 residues. Deletions cut 4 bases from V and 0 bases from J, with 12 bases between. The germline V gene encodes CDR1 SGHDT and CDR2 YYEEEE.

The rearrangement joins TRBV29-1 to TRBJ2-2; maybe TRBD1 (6 bases). The germline V and J ends were trimmed by 2 bases and 2 bases, with 12 bases remaining between them. This CDR3 region has 15 residues. The germline CDR1 and CDR2 sequences are SQVTM and ANQGSEA. The CDR3 DNA reads TGCAGCGTTGAATTAGGGGGAAGTAACACCGGGGAGCTGTTTTTT. Translating gives CSVELGGSNTGELFF.

The chain carries TRBV27 and TRBJ1-1, with D hard to call. The ends were cut back, 3 bases at V and 7 bases at J, with 12 bases in the middle. This CDR3 contains 13 residues. Germline V CDR1 and CDR2: MNHEY, SMNVEV (reference sequence). The CDR3 nucleotides read TGTGCCAGCAGTTTTACCAGGCAAAGTGAAGCTTTCTTT. This encodes CASSFTRQSEAFF.

This chain links TRBV9 with TRBJ2-3, with 9 positions matching TRBD2. From germline, CDR1 is SGDLS and CDR2 YYNGEE. CDR3 size: 16 residues. V trimming: 0 bases; J trimming: 4 bases; junction bases outside the gene matches: 6. The CDR3 region is CASSVGGGGAADTQYF. DNA for the CDR3: TGTGCCAGCAGCGTAGGAGGCGGGGGGGCCGCAGATACGCAGTATTTT. The full variable domain, completed using reference TRBV9 and TRBJ2-3, is DSGVTQTPKHLITATGQRVTLRCSPRSGDLSVYWYQQSLDQGLQFLIQYYNGEERAKGNILERFSAQQFPDLHSELNLSSLELGDSALYFCASSVGGGGAADTQYFGPGTRLTVL.

The chain employs TRBV5-1 and TRBJ1-2; a possible D gene is TRBD1 (5 bases). The germline gives CDR1 SGHRS, CDR2 YFSETQ. V lost 1 base to trimming and J lost 4 bases, with 14 bases between them. This CDR3 is 15 amino acids long. The CDR3 DNA sequence: TGCGCCAGCAGCTTGTCGGCAGGGCTTGGCTATGGCTACACCTTC. Translation gives CASSLSAGLGYGYTF.

The chain is built from TRBV10-3 and TRBJ1-3; D is perhaps TRBD1 (5 bases). The V gene lost 4 bases and the J gene lost 3 bases, with 10 bases spanning the gap. This CDR3 has 14 residues. The germline gives CDR1 ENHRY, CDR2 SYGVKD. DNA of the CDR3: TGTGCCATCAGTGCTGACAGCTATGGAAACACCATATATTTT. Translation gives CAISADSYGNTIYF.

This clone appeared a few times. V and J are TRBV2 and TRBJ2-7, with TRBD1 matching over 7 bases. CDR1 is SNHLY, CDR2 FYNNEI, per germline. The CDR3 extends over 14 amino acids. V dropped 6 bases and J dropped 1; count of bases not matched to a gene: 6. CDR3 DNA sequence: TGTGCCAGCAGAGTCGGGACAGTTTCCTACGAGCAGTACTTC. Its translation is CASRVGTVSYEQYF.

The rearrangement uses TRBV29-1 and TRBJ1-2; unclear D gene. The V gene lost 0 bases and the J gene lost 0 bases, with 8 bases spanning the gap. CDR3 length equals 14 residues. Germline V gene sequence: CDR1 SQVTM, CDR2 ANQGSEA. The CDR3 region is CSVEEHRPNYGYTF. CDR3 coding DNA: TGCAGCGTTGAAGAACACAGACCTAACTATGGCTACACCTTC.

The chain uses TRBV7-9 and TRBJ1-6, with D maybe TRBD1 (5 bases). Trimming shortened V by 2 bases and J by 7 bases, and 9 bases separated the two germline ends. The CDR3 loop spans 14 amino acids. Germline V gives CDR1 SEHNR, CDR2 FQNEAQ (reference sequence). In DNA form, the CDR3 reads TGTGCCAGCAGCTTAAGGGGCGAGAATTCACCCCTCCACTTT. It encodes CASSLRGENSPLHF.

This chain links TRBV27 with TRBJ2-1; D may be TRBD1 (7 bases). Germline V CDR1 and CDR2: MNHEY, SMNVEV (reference sequence). V lost 3 bases and J lost 0, with 30 bases in between. The CDR3 extends over 22 amino acids. This chain's CDR3 is CASSFPSDFGTAGTSSYNEQFF. The DNA for the CDR3 is TGTGCCAGCAGTTTTCCTTCAGACTTCGGGACAGCGGGTACTAGCTCCTACAATGAGCAGTTCTTC.

The chain links TRBV5-1 to TRBJ2-3; 7 bases are a match to TRBD2. CDR3 size: 16 residues. The germline gives CDR1 SGHRS, CDR2 YFSETQ. Germline trimming cut 4 bases from V and 5 bases from J; bases unmatched to any gene: 13. The CDR3 DNA sequence: TGCGCCAGCAGCCGCGAGGGACTATTAAGGGAAGATACGCAGTATTTT. This gives the protein CASSREGLLREDTQYF.

V and J are TRBV19 and TRBJ1-2, with TRBD1 identical over 7 bases. The germline CDR1 and CDR2 sequences are LNHDA and SQIVND (reference sequence). V dropped 7 bases and J dropped 1; count of bases not matched to a gene: 15. There are 17 residues in the CDR3. This chain's CDR3 is CASTDPEQGSFNYGYTF. CDR3 DNA sequence: TGTGCCAGTACGGATCCCGAACAGGGGTCCTTTAACTATGGCTACACCTTC.

The chain carries TRBV7-2 and TRBJ1-1; TRBD1 matches 7 bases. The CDR3 contains 14 residues. Germline-derived CDR1 and CDR2 are SGHTA and FQGNSA. Trimming cost V 5 bases and J 7 bases; bases outside gene matches: 10. The CDR3 reads CASSTYRGRGEAFF. The CDR3, as DNA: TGTGCCAGCAGCACCTACAGGGGCCGGGGTGAAGCTTTCTTT.

The chain has TRBV29-1 and TRBJ2-7; TRBD2 matches at 7 bases. V trimming: 7 bases; J trimming: 4 bases; junction bases outside the gene matches: 13. This CDR3 has 14 residues. The germline V gene has CDR1 SQVTM and CDR2 ANQGSEA. The CDR3 loop is CSAGGYDGAYEQYF. CDR3 DNA: TGCAGCGCCGGGGGGTACGACGGTGCTTACGAGCAGTACTTC.

V usage is TRBV7-9 and J usage is TRBJ1-1, with a tentative D call TRBD1 (5 bases). The V and J ends lost 5 bases and 1 base respectively, with 17 bases between them. Germline lookup yields CDR1 SEHNR and CDR2 FQNEAQ (reference sequence). The CDR3 contains 16 residues. The CDR3: CASSIKPGLENTEAFF. Written as DNA, the CDR3 is TGTGCCAGCAGCATCAAACCGGGACTTGAGAACACTGAAGCTTTCTTT.

V and J are TRBV7-9 and TRBJ2-3; TRBD2 matches 12 bases. Germline trimming cut 5 bases from V and 3 bases from J; bases unmatched to any gene: 6. This CDR3 region has 16 residues. Germline assignment: CDR1 SEHNR and CDR2 FQNEAQ (reference sequence). CDR3 sequence reads: CASSSAGTSGTDTQYF. The CDR3 bases are TGTGCCAGCAGCAGCGCCGGGACTAGCGGGACAGATACGCAGTATTTT.

This rearrangement joins TRBV6-1 to TRBJ1-3; possibly TRBD1 for D (5 bases). The CDR3 spans 14 residues. The germline gives CDR1 MNHNS, CDR2 SASEGT. Trimming stripped 8 bases from V and 2 bases from J, with 13 bases between. The CDR3 loop is CASSQQGTGNTIYF. The CDR3 DNA sequence: TGTGCCAGCTCGCAGCAGGGTACTGGAAACACCATATATTTT.

In its sample, this clone was seen once. The rearrangement links TRBV30 to TRBJ2-1; D is unclear. Germline lookup yields CDR1 GTSNPN and CDR2 SVGIG (reference sequence). The CDR3 is 13 residues long. V was pared by 2 bases and J by 0 bases, with 5 bases between. This chain's CDR3 is CAWSLSSYNEQFF. The CDR3 DNA reads as TGTGCCTGGAGTTTGAGCTCCTACAATGAGCAGTTCTTC. The entire variable domain, with the rest obtained from reference TRBV30 and TRBJ2-1, is as follows: SQTIHQWPATLVQPVGSPLSLECTVEGTSNPNLYWYRQAAGRGLQLLFYSVGIGQISSEVPQNLSASRPQDRQFILSSKKLLLSDSGFYLCAWSLSSYNEQFFGPGTRLTVL.